One sample yielded the 20 T cell receptor beta chains listed below, sequenced in a study of T cells after yellow fever vaccination. TCRdb ran MiXCR on the 5' RACE reads and lists one entry per CDR3 protein. This table has roughly 300,000 distinct CDR3 sequences, around 6.8% appearing once. The sequenced sample was PBMCs, obtained approximately 40 days after the first yellow fever vaccination. The receptor source for this set is a man younger than 30 who received the YFV17D yellow fever vaccine.

This clonotype has just a few counts. The chain combines TRBV5-1 with TRBJ2-1; D is perhaps TRBD2 (5 bases). The CDR3 sequence is 17 residues long. V lost 3 bases and J lost 0, with 16 bases in between. Germline assignment: CDR1 SGHRS and CDR2 YFSETQ. The CDR3 sequence is CASSSTAGSGSYNEQFF. In nucleotides, the CDR3 is TGCGCCAGCAGCTCCACGGCAGGCAGCGGCTCCTACAATGAGCAGTTCTTC.

This clonotype has ten or more counts. The V call is TRBV5-1, the J call TRBJ2-1; tentatively, D is TRBD1 (5 bases). The germline gives CDR1 SGHRS, CDR2 YFSETQ. V lost 1 base to trimming and J lost 12 bases, with 11 bases between them. The CDR3 length is 12 residues. The CDR3 nucleotides read TGCGCCAGCAGCTTGACAGGCTGGGGGCAGTTCTTC. Protein sequence: CASSLTGWGQFF.

In this sample, this clonotype turned up a few times. The rearrangement uses TRBV2 and TRBJ1-5, with D perhaps TRBD1 (5 bases). Germline CDR1 SNHLY, CDR2 FYNNEI. The germline V and J ends were trimmed by 4 bases and 0 bases, with 13 bases remaining between them. The CDR3 contains 16 residues. CDR3 DNA sequence: TGTGCCAGCAGTGTCGAAGGGGAAGATAGCAATCAGCCCCAGCATTTT. Translated: CASSVEGEDSNQPQHF.

The J gene is TRBJ1-6, the V gene TRBV12-3 or TRBV12-4; D is perhaps TRBD1 (5 bases). The CDR3 consists of 16 residues. Trimming took 6 bases from V and 5 from J, leaving 17 bases between them. The CDR3 here is CASSSYSGGNNSPLHF. CDR3 in DNA: TGTGCCAGCAGCAGCTATTCGGGGGGGAATAATTCACCCCTCCACTTT.

This clonotype has just a few counts. This chain connects TRBV6-1 to TRBJ1-6, with no clear D. V lost 6 bases and J lost 2, with 17 bases in between. This CDR3 comprises 17 residues. Germline CDR1 is MNHNS and CDR2 is SASEGT. CDR3 amino acids: CASRSPPASPYNSPLHF. DNA for the CDR3: TGTGCCAGCAGATCACCCCCGGCAAGCCCCTATAATTCACCCCTCCACTTT.

This clonotype showed up many times. The chain employs TRBV3-1 and TRBJ2-1; D perhaps matches TRBD2 (7 bases). V lost 0 bases and J 15 bases, leaving 27 bases between the germline ends. The CDR3 contains 17 residues. CDR1 is LGHDT and CDR2 is YNNKEL in the germline V gene (reference sequence). As DNA, the CDR3 is TGTGCCAGCAGCCAAGATAGGGTCACCCCCGGGGGGCAAAGGTGGTTCTTC. Protein product: CASSQDRVTPGGQRWFF.

The rearrangement uses TRBV4-2 and TRBJ2-7; 10 nucleotides line up with TRBD1. In germline, CDR1 is LGHNA, CDR2 YNFKEQ. The CDR3 contains 14 residues. V shed 0 bases, J shed 5 bases, and the junction held 1 base outside the gene matches. The CDR3 region has the DNA TGTGCCAGCAGCCAAGACGGGACAGGGGACGAGCAGTACTTC. It specifies CASSQDGTGDEQYF.

This chain joins TRBV20-1 and TRBJ1-1; unclear D gene. CDR1 DFQATT and CDR2 SNEGSKA come from the germline V gene (reference sequence). V was clipped by 4 bases and J by 4 bases, with 10 bases between them. CDR3 length equals 12 residues. Here the CDR3 reads CSATPGSTEAFF. DNA for the CDR3: TGCAGTGCTACCCCGGGTAGCACTGAAGCTTTCTTT.

This clonotype was seen ten or more times. V and J are TRBV10-3 and TRBJ2-6; maybe TRBD1 (6 bases). Germline V lookup: CDR1 ENHRY, CDR2 SYGVKD. Between the trimmed V and J ends, which lost 11 bases and 9 bases, there was a span of 20 bases. This CDR3 is built from 14 residues. In nucleotides, the CDR3 is TGTGCCTTAGGGACACCTGCCCGGGGCAACGTCCTGACTTTC. Its protein is CALGTPARGNVLTF.

This clonotype was picked up many times. The rearrangement uses TRBV12-3 or TRBV12-4 and TRBJ2-2, with D unresolved. There are 14 residues in the CDR3. Trimming shortened V by 4 bases and J by 2 bases, and 8 bases separated the two germline ends. The CDR3 loop is CASSSGSNTGELFF. The CDR3 nucleotides are TGTGCCAGCAGTTCAGGATCTAACACCGGGGAGCTGTTTTTT.

This clonotype was counted a few times. The chain links TRBV6-1 to TRBJ2-5; 8 bases are shared with TRBD2. This CDR3 spans 15 amino acids. V shed 6 bases and J 6 bases; nucleotides not matched to a gene: 12. Germline values: CDR1 MNHNS, CDR2 SASEGT. The CDR3 here is CASSLIAGTLQTQYF. For the CDR3, the DNA is TGTGCCAGCAGCTTGATAGCGGGGACTCTTCAGACCCAGTACTTC.

The V call is TRBV12-3 or TRBV12-4, the J call TRBJ1-1; D is ambiguous. The length of the CDR3 is 13 residues. Trimming took off 6 bases at V and 4 bases at J, with 12 bases between the two ends. The CDR3, as DNA: TGTGCCAGCAGCCCCCAGTTCTCCACTGAAGCTTTCTTT. Translating it yields CASSPQFSTEAFF.

This clonotype came up a few times. This chain links TRBV12-3 or TRBV12-4 with TRBJ1-2; D call uncertain. The CDR3 contains 16 residues. V was pared by 4 bases and J by 3 bases, with 18 bases between. The CDR3 nucleotides read TGTGCCAGCAGTTCCCAAGAGGGTTGGGGAGACTATGGCTACACCTTC. As protein: CASSSQEGWGDYGYTF.

This clonotype came up many times. This clone may be a read error of a much larger clone one base away. The gene calls are TRBV20-1 and TRBJ2-1; D ambiguous. CDR3 length equals 18 residues. The germline CDR1 and CDR2 sequences are DFQATT and SNEGSKA (reference sequence). CDR3 loop: CCARDLLKGVSSYNEQFF. CDR3 coding DNA: TGCTGTGCTAGAGATCTCTTGAAGGGCGTTAGCTCCTACAATGAGCAGTTCTTC.

The sample holds a few counts of this clonotype. V and J are TRBV6-5 and TRBJ2-1; D is uncertain. Germline CDR1 MNHEY, CDR2 SVGAGI. CDR3 length: 11 amino acids. V gave up 3 bases and J gave up 7 bases, with 4 bases separating them. The CDR3, as DNA: TGTGCCAGCAGTTATCAGAATGAGCAGTTCTTC. Amino acid sequence: CASSYQNEQFF.

The sample holds many counts of this clonotype. The J gene is TRBJ2-3, the V gene TRBV5-6; D is perhaps TRBD1 (6 bases). Germline-derived CDR1 and CDR2 are SGHDT and YYEEEE. This CDR3 contains 14 residues. V was trimmed by 7 bases and J by 6 bases, leaving 18 bases between them. CDR3 DNA: TGTGCCAGCTATCCACAGGGTCATTTGGATACGCAGTATTTT. It translates to CASYPQGHLDTQYF.

This clonotype was seen many times. This chain links TRBV4-1 with TRBJ2-2; TRBD2 is a possible D gene (5 bases). Trimming removed 4 bases from V and 4 bases from J, with 16 bases in between. CDR1 and CDR2 (germline): MGHRA, YSYEKL. CDR3 length equals 16 residues. CDR3 in amino acids: CASSPIGGPATGELFF. DNA of the CDR3: TGCGCCAGCAGCCCTATCGGAGGTCCAGCCACCGGGGAGCTGTTTTTT.

In nucleotides, the CDR3 is TGCGCCAGCAGCGGACAGTACTATGGCTACACCTTC. It yields the protein CASSGQYYGYTF. The rearrangement uses TRBV10-2 and TRBJ1-2, with TRBD1 as a possible D gene (6 bases). The CDR3 runs to 12 residues. CDR1 and CDR2 (germline): WSHSY, SAAADI. V was pared by 6 bases and J by 3 bases, with 8 bases between.

The chain carries TRBV4-3 and TRBJ1-6; D is perhaps TRBD1 (6 bases). Germline assignment: CDR1 LGHNA and CDR2 YSLEER. Trimming left V 0 bases short and J 9 bases short, with 12 bases between. This CDR3 comprises 15 residues. CDR3 DNA: TGCGCCAGCAGCCAAGAGGGGGCGGCCGGTTCACCCCTCCACTTT. Translation: CASSQEGAAGSPLHF.

This clonotype has more than one count but fewer than ten. This chain joins TRBV7-2 and TRBJ2-2; perhaps TRBD2 as D (6 bases). The length of the CDR3 is 15 residues. Germline CDR1 and CDR2: SGHTA and FQGNSA. V dropped 1 base and J dropped 4 bases, with 10 bases sitting between them. The DNA of the CDR3 is TGTGCCAGCAGCTTAGTTTGGGGAGGCACCGGGGAGCTGTTTTTT. Translated: CASSLVWGGTGELFF.